This T cell receptor (beta chain) came from a study of T cells after yellow fever vaccination. This clonotype was counted only a few times. The CDR3 runs 16 residues. Per germline, CDR1 MNHEY and CDR2 SVGAGI. Trimming removed 2 bases from V and 8 bases from J; junction bases left unmatched: 12. TCRdb itself ran the 5' RACE reads through MiXCR, one entry per CDR3 protein. The sample carries tens of thousands of distinct CDR3 sequences, approximately 7.5% recorded once. The sequencing used CD8+ T cells sorted from PBMCs, collected on the day of the yellow fever booster vaccination. This chain uses TRBV6-5 with TRBJ2-1; 7 bases agree with TRBD1. The receptor's source is a man aged 25-40 years who received the YFV17D yellow fever vaccine. The CDR3 DNA reads as TGTGCCAGCAGTTACCCTGAAAAAGGGGGCAGCCATGAGCAGTTCTTC. It codes for CASSYPEKGGSHEQFF.